Listed below are T cell receptor beta chains from one sample, sequenced in a study of CD8+ T cells in alopecia areata. Only in-frame clones appear in the TCRdb table, and some are missing; sequencing was by immunoSEQ multiplex PCR. The sample has some 51,000 clones, almost 97% seen once. This material consisted of CD8+ T cells sorted from blood, taken at week 0. These receptors were taken from a human donor with alopecia areata. Each CDR3 is given with its conserved first and last residue. A D gene is named only where the DNA matches it firmly. The listing skips clone size in some rows; elsewhere it reads once, few, many or a size class.

cdr3_aa | cdr3_nt | j_call | clone_size | v_call | d_call
CASSLTLQHTGELFF | TGTGCCAGCAGCTTAACTCTTCAGCACACCGGGGAGCTGTTTTTT | TRBJ2-2 | once | TRBV7-2 | -
CASSWTESYEQYF | TGCGCCAGCAGCTGGACGGAGAGCTACGAGCAGTACTTC | TRBJ2-7 | - | TRBV5-1 | -
CASSPKRNIRTEQYF | TGTGCCAGCAGTCCGAAGCGGAACATACGAACCGAGCAGTACTTC | TRBJ2-7 | few | TRBV27 | -
CASSQEGTTGNTIYF | TGCGCCAGCAGCCAAGAGGGGACAACTGGAAACACCATATATTTT | TRBJ1-3 | - | TRBV4-1 | -
CSVVPGTDYEQYF | TGCAGCGTTGTCCCCGGGACCGACTACGAGCAGTACTTC | TRBJ2-7 | - | TRBV29-1 | -
CASSLASYNEQFF | TGCGCCAGCAGCTTGGCCTCCTACAATGAGCAGTTCTTC | TRBJ2-1 | - | TRBV5-1 | -
CASSQAGAGNSPLHF | TGCGCCAGCAGCCAAGCGGGAGCGGGTAATTCACCCCTCCACTTT | TRBJ1-6 | - | TRBV4-1 | -
CAIKPDLSTDTQYF | TGTGCCATCAAGCCAGACTTAAGCACAGATACGCAGTATTTT | TRBJ2-3 | - | TRBV10-3 | -
CSVLSGKDYEQYF | TGCAGCGTCCTATCGGGGAAAGACTACGAGCAGTACTTC | TRBJ2-7 | - | TRBV29-1 | -
CASSHVTGENYGYTF | TGTGCCAGCAGCCACGTGACAGGGGAGAACTATGGCTACACCTTC | TRBJ1-2 | - | TRBV7-9 | TRBD1
CASSSPPETQYF | TGTGCCAGCAGTTCGCCCCCAGAGACCCAGTACTTC | TRBJ2-5 | - | TRBV27 | -
CSAKEGDEPQHF | TGCAGCGCCAAAGAGGGGGATGAGCCCCAGCATTTT | TRBJ1-5 | - | TRBV29-1 | -
CASSDGPSNTQYF | TGTGCCAGCAGTGACGGGCCTTCGAATACGCAGTATTTT | TRBJ2-3 | - | TRBV2 | -
CASSRTGYEQYF | TGTGCCAGCAGCCGGACAGGTTACGAGCAGTACTTC | TRBJ2-7 | - | TRBV7-9 | TRBD1
CASSFSSGGPSPLYNEQFF | TGTGCCAGCAGCTTCTCTAGCGGGGGGCCCTCCCCTCTATACAATGAGCAGTTCTTC | TRBJ2-1 | - | TRBV7-9 | TRBD2
CASSLTAGQDSYYEQYF | TGTGCCAGCAGCTTAACCGCCGGACAGGATAGCTACTACGAGCAGTACTTC | TRBJ2-7 | few | TRBV7-9 | TRBD1
CASSQEWRGGTDTQYF | TGTGCCAGCAGCCAAGAGTGGCGGGGGGGGACAGATACGCAGTATTTT | TRBJ2-3 | - | TRBV4-2 | TRBD2
CASSQAPGLNTGELFF | TGCGCCAGCAGCCAAGCCCCAGGGCTCAACACCGGGGAGCTGTTTTTT | TRBJ2-2 | - | TRBV4-1 | -
CASSLALSSGETQYF | TGTGCCAGCAGCTTAGCTTTGTCTAGCGGGGAGACCCAGTACTTC | TRBJ2-5 | - | TRBV11-2 | TRBD2
CASSLQTGVQINEQFF | TGTGCCAGCAGTCTTCAGACAGGGGTTCAGATCAATGAGCAGTTCTTC | TRBJ2-1 | - | TRBV28 | TRBD1
CASSFFGLANTDTQYF | TGTGCCAGCAGCTTCTTTGGCCTGGCGAATACAGATACGCAGTATTTT | TRBJ2-3 | - | TRBV7-2 | -
CASSLLGNEQFF | TGTGCCAGCAGTTTGTTGGGGAATGAGCAGTTCTTC | TRBJ2-1 | medium-sized | TRBV27 | -
CASSQIAGEDEQYF | TGTGCCAGCAGTCAGATAGCGGGGGAGGATGAGCAGTACTTC | TRBJ2-7 | once | TRBV6-5 | TRBD2
CASSEDRGRPEAFF | TGCGCCAGCAGTGAGGACAGGGGAAGGCCTGAAGCTTTCTTT | TRBJ1-1 | - | TRBV10-1 | TRBD1
CASSLDRGQGNTIYF | TGCGCCAGCAGCTTGGACAGGGGGCAAGGAAACACCATATATTTT | TRBJ1-3 | - | TRBV5-1 | TRBD1
CASSIPQENNEQFF | TGCGCCAGCAGCATACCACAGGAGAACAATGAGCAGTTCTTC | TRBJ2-1 | - | TRBV5-1 | -
CSVGTGASGELFF | TGCAGCGTTGGGACAGGGGCTTCCGGGGAGCTGTTTTTT | TRBJ2-2 | - | TRBV29-1 | TRBD1
CASSIEASGGPNTGELFF | TGTGCCAGTAGTATAGAGGCTAGCGGGGGCCCTAACACCGGGGAGCTGTTTTTT | TRBJ2-2 | few | TRBV19 | TRBD2
CASSHTPGRGINTQYF | TGCGCCAGCAGCCACACCCCGGGGCGGGGGATAAATACGCAGTATTTT | TRBJ2-3 | - | TRBV4-3 | TRBD2
CASSPYTGSGGLQETQYF | TGCGCCAGCAGCCCATATACGGGGAGCGGGGGCCTACAAGAGACCCAGTACTTC | TRBJ2-5 | - | TRBV4-1 | TRBD2
CASSQEGGYNEQFF | TGTGCCAGCAGCCAAGAGGGGGGATACAATGAGCAGTTCTTC | TRBJ2-1 | - | TRBV4-2 | -
CAITGPLTNYGYTF | TGTGCCATCACGGGACCCCTAACGAACTATGGCTACACCTTC | TRBJ1-2 | - | TRBV28 | -
CSVDSRDNYGYTF | TGCAGCGTTGATAGCAGGGATAACTATGGCTACACCTTC | TRBJ1-2 | - | TRBV29-1 | -
CATGGPTGELFF | TGTGCCACTGGAGGGCCCACCGGGGAGCTGTTTTTT | TRBJ2-2 | - | TRBV27 | -
CASSQTDRVEYEQYF | TGTGCCAGCAGCCAAACAGACAGAGTAGAATACGAGCAGTACTTC | TRBJ2-7 | - | TRBV7-6 | -
CSVEIPRAGNTEAFF | TGCAGCGTTGAAATTCCTAGGGCAGGGAACACTGAAGCTTTCTTT | TRBJ1-1 | - | TRBV29-1 | -
CASSFSPGKAQYF | TGTGCCAGCAGCTTTAGTCCGGGGAAAGCCCAGTACTTC | TRBJ2-5 | - | TRBV5-6 | -
CASSSGLAPTYEQYF | TGTGCCAGCAGCTCCGGACTAGCGCCAACCTACGAGCAGTACTTC | TRBJ2-7 | - | TRBV13 | TRBD2
CASSERVNTEQYF | TGTGCCAGCAGTGAGAGGGTAAATACCGAGCAGTACTTC | TRBJ2-7 | - | TRBV6-1 | -
CASSYTSGGSSYEQYF | TGTGCCAGCAGCTACACTAGCGGGGGCTCCTCCTACGAGCAGTACTTC | TRBJ2-7 | - | TRBV7-9 | TRBD2
CASSQDQGLAFTDTQYF | TGCGCCAGCAGCCAAGATCAAGGACTAGCCTTCACAGATACGCAGTATTTT | TRBJ2-3 | once | TRBV4-1 | TRBD2
CASSFRHGQVAYEQYF | TGTGCCAGCAGTTTCCGCCATGGACAGGTTGCCTACGAGCAGTACTTC | TRBJ2-7 | - | TRBV27 | TRBD1
CASSRIYRDRRDTEAFF | TGTGCCAGCAGCCGTATCTACAGGGACAGAAGGGACACTGAAGCTTTCTTT | TRBJ1-1 | - | TRBV7-2 | TRBD1